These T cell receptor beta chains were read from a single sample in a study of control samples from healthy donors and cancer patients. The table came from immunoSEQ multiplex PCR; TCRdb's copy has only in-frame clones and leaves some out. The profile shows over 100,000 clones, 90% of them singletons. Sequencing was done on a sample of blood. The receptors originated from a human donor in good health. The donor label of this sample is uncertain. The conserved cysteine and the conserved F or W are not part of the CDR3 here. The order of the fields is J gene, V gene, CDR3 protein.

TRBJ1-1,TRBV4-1,ASSQNRDDTEAF
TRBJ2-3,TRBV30,AWSIRVATDTQY
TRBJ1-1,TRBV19,ASSSSVRTEAF
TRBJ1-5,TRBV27,ASNRQTVYSNQPQH
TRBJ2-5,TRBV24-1,ATSVKGGVETQY
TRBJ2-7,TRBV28,ASSPPDTAYEQY
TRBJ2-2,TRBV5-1,ASSFRTGLNTGELF
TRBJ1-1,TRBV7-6,ASSPNSNTEAF
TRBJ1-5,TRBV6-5,AGSPGRSNQPQH
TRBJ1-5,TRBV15,ATSREGGFGQPQH
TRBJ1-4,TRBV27,ASSSGRRNEKLF